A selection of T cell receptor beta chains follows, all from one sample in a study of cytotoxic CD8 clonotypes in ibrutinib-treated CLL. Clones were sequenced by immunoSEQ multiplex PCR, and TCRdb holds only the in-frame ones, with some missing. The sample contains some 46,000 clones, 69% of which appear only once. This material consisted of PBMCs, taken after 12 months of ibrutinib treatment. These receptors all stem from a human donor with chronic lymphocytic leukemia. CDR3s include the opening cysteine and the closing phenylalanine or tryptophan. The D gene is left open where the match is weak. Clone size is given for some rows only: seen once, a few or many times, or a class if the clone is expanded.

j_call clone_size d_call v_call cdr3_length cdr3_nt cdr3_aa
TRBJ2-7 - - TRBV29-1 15 TGCAGCGTTGGGGGACGACAGTCGGATTCCTACGAGCAGTACTTC CSVGGRQSDSYEQYF
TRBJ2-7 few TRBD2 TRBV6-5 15 TGTGCCAGCAGTACTCCCGGACTAGCGGGGGGGTTGCAGTACTTC CASSTPGLAGGLQYF
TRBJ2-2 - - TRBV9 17 TGTGCCAGCAGCGACTACAGTTCTCGCTGGGACACCGGGGAGCTGTTTTTT CASSDYSSRWDTGELFF
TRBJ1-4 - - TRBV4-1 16 TGCGCCAGCAGCCAAGATAGACAGGCTGGAAATGAAAAACTGTTTTTT CASSQDRQAGNEKLFF
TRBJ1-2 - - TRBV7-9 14 TGTGCCAGCAGCTTACCACCAGATCGCTATGGCTACACCTTC CASSLPPDRYGYTF
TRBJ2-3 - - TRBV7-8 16 TGTGCCAGCAGCTTCTCCCGGGACCCCACCACAGATACGCAGTATTTT CASSFSRDPTTDTQYF
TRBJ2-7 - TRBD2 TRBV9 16 TGTGCCAGCAGCGAGCTAGCGGGGGGCAGCTCCTACGAGCAGTACTTC CASSELAGGSSYEQYF
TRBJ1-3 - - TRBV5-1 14 TGCGCCAGCAGCGATGCGGGATCTGGAAACACCATATATTTT CASSDAGSGNTIYF
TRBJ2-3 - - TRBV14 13 TGTGCCAGCAGCCAAGGGTTCACAGATACGCAGTATTTT CASSQGFTDTQYF
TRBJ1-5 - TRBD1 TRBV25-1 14 TGTGCCAGCAGTGCCCCGACAGGGAATCAGCCCCAGCATTTT CASSAPTGNQPQHF
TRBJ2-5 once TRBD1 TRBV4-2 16 TGTGCCAGCAGCCAAGCCGGGACAGGGGGCTGGGAGACCCAGTACTTC CASSQAGTGGWETQYF
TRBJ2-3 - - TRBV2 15 TGTGCCAGCCCCGGAGCCGGGGGACGGTCAGATACGCAGTATTTT CASPGAGGRSDTQYF
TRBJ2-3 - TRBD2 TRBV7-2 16 TGTGCCAGCAGCTTAGCGCTAGCGGGGAGCACAGATACGCAGTATTTT CASSLALAGSTDTQYF
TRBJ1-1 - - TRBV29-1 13 TGCAGCGTCTCGACAGCCCTGAACACTGAAGCTTTCTTT CSVSTALNTEAFF
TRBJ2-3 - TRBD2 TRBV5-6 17 TGTGCCAGCAGGTGGGGACTAGCGGGGGGGCCCACAGATACGCAGTATTTT CASRWGLAGGPTDTQYF
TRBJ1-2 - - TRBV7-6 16 TGTGCCAGCAGCTTAGTACAGGACCCGGGCTTCTATGGCTACACCTTC CASSLVQDPGFYGYTF
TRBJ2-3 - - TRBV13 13 TGTGCCAGCAGCTTAGGCAGCACAGATACGCAGTATTTT CASSLGSTDTQYF
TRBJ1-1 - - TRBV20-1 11 TGCAGTGCTAGACTTCGTCCCATAGCTTTCTTT CSARLRPIAFF
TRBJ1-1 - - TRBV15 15 TGTGCCACCAGCAGAGGGCAGCTACTGAACACTGAAGCTTTCTTT CATSRGQLLNTEAFF
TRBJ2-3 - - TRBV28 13 TGTGCCAGCAGTGCCCCTAGCACAGATACGCAGTATTTT CASSAPSTDTQYF
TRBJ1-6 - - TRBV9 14 TGTGCCAGCAGCGTAGAGTGGGGAAATTCACCCCTCCACTTT CASSVEWGNSPLHF
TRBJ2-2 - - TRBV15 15 TGTGCCACCGGCCTAAGACTAGCGAACACCGGGGAGCTGTTTTTT CATGLRLANTGELFF
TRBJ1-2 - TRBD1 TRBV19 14 TGTGCCTCGTTAAGGGACAGTCGAAGCTATGGCTACACCTTC CASLRDSRSYGYTF
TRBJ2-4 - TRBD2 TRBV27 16 TGTGCCAGCAGTCCCGGGACTAGCGGGGGCAGGTACATTCAGTACTTC CASSPGTSGGRYIQYF
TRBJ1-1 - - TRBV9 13 TGTGCCAGCGGTTCTTACCGGGACACTGAAGCTTTCTTT CASGSYRDTEAFF
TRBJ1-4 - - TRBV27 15 TGTGCCAGCAGTTTAAGGCCGGGGACCCCCGTGGAAGTGTTTTTT CASSLRPGTPVEVFF
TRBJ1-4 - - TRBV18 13 TGTGCCAGCTCACCAGGTGTAGATGAAAAACTGTTTTTT CASSPGVDEKLFF
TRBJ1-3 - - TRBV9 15 TGTGCCAGCAGCGCTGGAGGGTCTGGCGGAAACACCATATATTTT CASSAGGSGGNTIYF
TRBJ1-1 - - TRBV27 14 TGTGCCAGCACAAGGGGGGGAATGAACACTGAAGCTTTCTTT CASTRGGMNTEAFF